Listed below are T cell receptor beta chains from one sample, sequenced in a study of cytomegalovirus exposure and HLA in healthy donors. Assay: immunoSEQ multiplex PCR; the TCRdb copy retains only in-frame clones and omits some. The sample shows approximately 100,000 clones, about three quarters of them seen only once. Sequencing was done on a sample of PBMCs. The receptors shown here come from a woman younger than 30 in good health and CMV-seropositive. The conserved cysteine and the conserved F or W are not part of the CDR3 here. Each record gives: clone size, V gene, J gene, D gene, CDR3 protein. A D gene is named only where the DNA matches it firmly. Rows give clone size only sometimes, using once, few, many, or a class for an expanded clone.

NA	TRBV4-1	TRBJ1-2	NA	ASSQDRNFYGYT
NA	TRBV18	TRBJ2-3	TRBD2	ASSQTSGTGTDTQY
NA	TRBV30	TRBJ1-5	TRBD1	AWGQGNQPQH
NA	TRBV7-3	TRBJ2-1	TRBD2	ASSRGGLAYEQF
NA	TRBV11-3	TRBJ2-5	TRBD1	ASSVDRGSETQY
NA	TRBV28	TRBJ1-4	NA	ASSDPLGSPNEKLF
NA	TRBV5-1	TRBJ1-3	NA	TSSSFQGSYSGNTIY
few	TRBV7-7	TRBJ2-2	NA	AIDLNTGELF
NA	TRBV2	TRBJ1-3	TRBD1	ASNGQANSGNTIY
NA	TRBV9	TRBJ2-5	NA	ASSPLTSFETQY
NA	TRBV10-2	TRBJ2-1	TRBD1	ASSARGQAQF
NA	TRBV28	TRBJ1-1	NA	ASSRPPVTEAF
NA	TRBV7-2	TRBJ1-2	NA	ASSLALNEGSG
NA	TRBV18	TRBJ2-7	NA	ASSPVSQSSYEQY
NA	TRBV6-5	TRBJ1-6	NA	ASSYRRAEKHFPLH
NA	TRBV10-2	TRBJ2-5	NA	ASSVPGEETQY
NA	TRBV7-3	TRBJ1-5	NA	ASSLTADQPQH
NA	TRBV2	TRBJ2-2	NA	ASSEVNTGELF
NA	TRBV5-1	TRBJ2-5	NA	ASSLWTEPQETQY
NA	TRBV18	TRBJ1-5	NA	ASSRGAGEPQH
NA	TRBV5-1	TRBJ2-3	NA	ASSTGDSTDTQY
few	TRBV2	TRBJ2-2	NA	ASSEDFSGELF
NA	TRBV7-9	TRBJ2-2	NA	ASSHGHLDGELF
NA	TRBV6-4	TRBJ2-1	TRBD2	ASSATSGSGNEQF
few	TRBV2	TRBJ1-3	NA	ASSELGPDSGNTIY
few	TRBV2	TRBJ1-3	NA	ASSLGGYGNTIY
NA	TRBV25-1	TRBJ1-2	TRBD1	ASSPGTGFLINYGYT
NA	TRBV5-1	TRBJ2-3	TRBD2	ASSIPSGLSTDTQY
NA	TRBV6-1	TRBJ1-5	NA	ASSDGGGNQPQH
few	TRBV28	TRBJ2-3	NA	ASSTRWSGASTDTQY
NA	TRBV9	TRBJ2-5	NA	ASSVGSSQVQETQY
NA	TRBV6-5	TRBJ2-7	NA	ASSFNRVQQY
once	TRBV19	TRBJ2-7	NA	ASSRLISYEQY